These 22 T cell receptor beta chains were all obtained from the same sample, sequenced in a study of blood T cells in healthy people across ages. It was with a sample-barcoded 5' primer and a J-beta primer mix that a second PCR of roughly 7 to 12 cycles was run. TCRdb used MiXCR to reprocess the 5' RACE reads, holding one entry per CDR3 protein. Of 1.8 million or so distinct CDR3 sequences in the sample, more than 35% were seen once. The sample comprised blood. The source is a human donor in good health.

The table lists this clonotype with a few counts. This chain uses TRBV9 with TRBJ2-5, with D maybe TRBD1 (5 bases). The CDR3 spans 14 residues. Trimming shortened V by 4 bases and J by 2 bases, and 12 bases separated the two germline ends. Germline V gene lookup returns CDR1 SGDLS and CDR2 YYNGEE. The CDR3 DNA follows: TGTGCCAGCAGCTGGGGTGACAGACAAGAGACCCAGTACTTC. This codes for CASSWGDRQETQYF.

This chain connects TRBV6-1 to TRBJ2-7; D gene unclear. CDR1 is MNHNS, CDR2 SASEGT, per germline. The V end was cut by 1 base, the J end by 1 base, with 11 bases between. The CDR3 has 15 residues. The CDR3 loop is CASSEVEWFSYEQYF. The DNA for the CDR3 is TGTGCCAGCAGTGAAGTCGAGTGGTTTTCCTACGAGCAGTACTTC.

This clonotype was counted only a few times. The chain joins TRBV20-1 to TRBJ2-5; TRBD2 aligns across 10 bases. Germline assignment: CDR1 DFQATT and CDR2 SNEGSKA (reference sequence). J lost 3 bases, V lost 1 base, and 5 bases had no gene match. This CDR3 is built from 15 residues. The CDR3 reads CSARAHLAGEETQYF. CDR3 sequence (DNA): TGCAGTGCTAGAGCTCATCTAGCGGGGGAAGAGACCCAGTACTTC.

The chain employs TRBV3-1 and TRBJ2-7; no definite D call. Trimming stripped 1 base from V and 0 bases from J, with 13 bases between. Germline assignment: CDR1 LGHDT and CDR2 YNNKEL (reference sequence). The CDR3 sequence is 16 residues long. CDR3 DNA: TGTGCCAGCAGCCAAGGGGTAGCCCTTCTCTCCTACGAGCAGTACTTC. Translation gives CASSQGVALLSYEQYF.

In its sample, this clonotype was seen a few times. The genes are TRBV10-3 and TRBJ2-2; perhaps TRBD1 as D (5 bases). Trimming removed 4 bases at V and 3 bases at J, with 12 bases between. Germline V CDR1 and CDR2: ENHRY, SYGVKD. The CDR3 is 15 amino acids. CDR3 sequence reads: CAISGSGIHTGELFF. The CDR3 nucleotides are TGTGCCATCAGTGGTTCAGGGATTCACACCGGGGAGCTGTTTTTT.

The chain links TRBV28 to TRBJ2-3, with D perhaps TRBD2 (5 bases). The CDR3 spans 15 residues. V lost 2 bases and J 1 base, leaving 10 bases between the germline ends. The germline gives CDR1 MDHEN, CDR2 SYDVKM. Here the CDR3 DNA reads TGTGCCAGCAGTTTAGGACTCGTGGGCACAGATACGCAGTATTTT. It yields the protein CASSLGLVGTDTQYF.

This clonotype was counted at least ten times. V gene TRBV28 combines with J gene TRBJ2-7; perhaps D is TRBD1 or TRBD2 (5 bases each). Germline values: CDR1 MDHEN, CDR2 SYDVKM. V was shortened by 2 bases and J by 0 bases, with 17 bases between the two germline ends. The CDR3 covers 17 residues. The CDR3 bases are TGTGCCAGCAGTTTAATGGGGACCCGCGACCCCTCCTACGAGCAGTACTTC. Protein product: CASSLMGTRDPSYEQYF.

With regard to this clonotype: An end of the junction differs from the germline gene, which may be a read error. The chain is built from TRBV12-3 or TRBV12-4 and TRBJ2-3; a weak D match, TRBD2 (6 bases). CDR3 length equals 17 residues. The CDR3, as DNA: TGTGCCAGCAGTTTAGCGCGACTAGGATTGAGCACAGATGCGCAGTATTTT. Its protein is CASSLARLGLSTDAQYF.

The rearrangement joins TRBV29-1 to TRBJ2-4; D possibly corresponds to TRBD1 (6 bases). The J call may be mistaken, given a closer DNA end match to TRBJ2-7. This CDR3 contains 13 residues. Germline CDR1 reads SQVTM; CDR2 reads ANQGSEA. In nucleotides, the CDR3 is TGCAGCGCCCAACAGGGCGTTAAGGACGAGCAGTACTTC. Translated: CSAQQGVKDEQYF.

V is TRBV21-1 and J is TRBJ2-7; TRBD1 is taken as the D call from the table, unchecked against the DNA. TRBV21-1 is a pseudogene locus. This CDR3 is built from 17 residues. The CDR3 region is CASSKMGRSLPHNEQYF. Here the CDR3 DNA reads TGTGCCAGCAGCAAAATGGGGCGGAGTCTCCCCCACAATGAGCAGTACTTC.

This clonotype occurred a few times. The rearrangement uses TRBV5-1 and TRBJ1-2; D perhaps matches TRBD1 (5 bases). Trimming cost V 0 bases and J 6 bases, with 9 bases left between them. This CDR3 has 13 residues. Germline assignment: CDR1 SGHRS and CDR2 YFSETQ. The CDR3 DNA is TGCGCCAGCAGCTTGGGGACAAACAATGGCTACACCTTC. This translates into CASSLGTNNGYTF.

J is TRBJ2-1 and V is TRBV20-1, with D tentatively TRBD1 (6 bases). Germline V gene sequence: CDR1 DFQATT, CDR2 SNEGSKA (reference sequence). Trimming stripped 5 bases from V and 4 bases from J, with 18 bases between. The CDR3 length is 15 residues. CDR3 nucleotides: TGCAGTGCTCAGGACAGTCCTGATATATACAATGAGCAGTTCTTC. Amino acid sequence: CSAQDSPDIYNEQFF.

V and J are TRBV7-2 and TRBJ2-1; D is undetermined. This CDR3 spans 16 amino acids. With 6 bases removed from V and 6 bases from J, the gap between germline ends came to 21 bases. Germline V gene sequence: CDR1 SGHTA, CDR2 FQGNSA. The CDR3 DNA reads as TGTGCCAGCAGTCGCGAGCAAACACCAGCCGGCAATGAGCAGTTCTTC. It translates to CASSREQTPAGNEQFF.

This sequence joins TRBV11-2 and TRBJ2-1, with no clear D. The V and J ends lost 5 bases and 0 bases respectively, with 17 bases between them. Per germline, CDR1 SGHAT and CDR2 FQNNGV. The length of the CDR3 is 17 residues. CDR3 sequence (DNA): TGTGCCAGCAGCCGAACTTTCACCATGAGCTCCTACAATGAGCAGTTCTTC. Amino acid sequence: CASSRTFTMSSYNEQFF.

This clonotype occurred once. The gene calls are TRBV20-1 and TRBJ2-7; TRBD2 matches at 7 bases. The CDR3 has 15 residues. Germline loops: CDR1 DFQATT, CDR2 SNEGSKA (reference sequence). The ends lost 6 bases at V and 2 bases at J; junction bases unmatched: 13. CDR3 loop: CSAHRRGREAYEQYF. DNA for the CDR3: TGCAGTGCCCACCGAAGGGGACGGGAGGCCTACGAGCAGTACTTC.

This clonotype was counted ten times or more. The chain couples TRBV11-3 to TRBJ2-7, with D tentatively TRBD1 (5 bases). This CDR3 contains 11 residues. Germline V gene lookup returns CDR1 SGHNT and CDR2 YENEEA. Trimming took 4 bases from V and 5 from J, leaving 6 bases between them. CDR3 sequence: CASSSGNEQYF. CDR3 in DNA: TGTGCCAGCAGCTCAGGGAACGAGCAGTACTTC.

This clonotype was found once. The rearrangement joins TRBV7-9 to TRBJ1-2; D not certain. Trimming removed 4 bases from V and 8 bases from J, with 11 bases in between. The CDR3 totals 12 residues. Per the germline V gene, CDR1 is SEHNR and CDR2 is FQNEAQ (reference sequence). The CDR3 DNA reads as TGTGCCAGCAGCTACCTACCCCCAGGCTACACCTTC. Translation: CASSYLPPGYTF.

With respect to this clonotype: This may come from a read error, since a much larger clone is one base off. The chain employs TRBV5-6 and TRBJ2-3, with a possible D match to TRBD1 (5 bases). CDR3 length: 12 amino acids. Germline loops: CDR1 SGHDT, CDR2 YYEEEE. The CDR3: CASSLQTDTRYF. In DNA, the CDR3 is TGTGCCAGCAGCTTGCAGACAGATACGCGGTATTTT.

This chain uses TRBV6-2 or TRBV6-3 with TRBJ1-5; D gene uncertain. Germline CDR1 reads MNHEY; CDR2 reads SVGEGT. The CDR3 is 13 residues long. Trimming stripped 6 bases from V and 6 bases from J, with 12 bases between. CDR3 in amino acids: CASRRTRAQPQHF. In DNA form, the CDR3 reads TGTGCCAGCAGACGCACGAGGGCTCAGCCCCAGCATTTT.

In nucleotides, the CDR3 is TGTGCCAGCAGCTCATATGACAATGAGCAGTTCTTC. Its protein is CASSSYDNEQFF. V is TRBV5-6 and J is TRBJ2-1; D is unresolved. The CDR3 extends over 12 amino acids. V was pared by 3 bases and J by 5 bases, with 6 bases between. CDR1 is SGHDT, CDR2 YYEEEE, per germline.

This clonotype came up a few times. The gene calls are TRBV4-2 and TRBJ2-7; D might be TRBD1 (6 bases). In germline, CDR1 is LGHNA, CDR2 YNFKEQ. The CDR3 spans 15 residues. Trimming left V 0 bases short and J 4 bases short, with 13 bases between. In nucleotides, the CDR3 is TGTGCCAGCAGCCAAGATAAGGGGGTCCTATACGAGCAGTACTTC. This gives the protein CASSQDKGVLYEQYF.

The chain carries TRBV5-1 and TRBJ2-3; D possibly matches TRBD1 or TRBD2 (5 bases each). Germline V lookup: CDR1 SGHRS, CDR2 YFSETQ. The CDR3 consists of 16 residues. V lost 0 bases, J lost 3 bases, and 14 bases lay in between. The CDR3 reads CASSLGQGDRTDTQYF. CDR3 bases: TGCGCCAGCAGCTTGGGGCAGGGAGATCGGACAGATACGCAGTATTTT.